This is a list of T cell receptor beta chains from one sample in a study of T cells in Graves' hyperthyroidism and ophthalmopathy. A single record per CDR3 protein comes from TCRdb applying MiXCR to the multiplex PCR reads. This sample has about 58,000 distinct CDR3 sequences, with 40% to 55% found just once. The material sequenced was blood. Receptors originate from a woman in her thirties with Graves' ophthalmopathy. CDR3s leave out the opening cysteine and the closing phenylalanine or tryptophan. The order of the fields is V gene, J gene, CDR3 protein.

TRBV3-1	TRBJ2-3	ASSPQLAGGMYTQY
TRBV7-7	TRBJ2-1	ARDPILREGGLNEQF
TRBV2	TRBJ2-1	ASTQGGGSYNEQF
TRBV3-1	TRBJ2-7	ASSQGSGGYYEQY
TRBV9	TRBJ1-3	ASTPRGDKNTIY
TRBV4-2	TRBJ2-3	ASSQVQAGVAYNEQY
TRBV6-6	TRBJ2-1	ASSPPGTSGRSEQF
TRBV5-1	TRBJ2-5	ASSPGLAGFETQY
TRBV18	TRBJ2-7	ASAADRVGEQY
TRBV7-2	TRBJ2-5	ASSLSYRQETQY
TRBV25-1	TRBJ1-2	ASSDSGQYGYT
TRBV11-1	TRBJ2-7	ASSRDSTQGSYEQY
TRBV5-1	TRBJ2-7	ASSGDRGLLREQY
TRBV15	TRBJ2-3	ATSRFRLATSTDTQY
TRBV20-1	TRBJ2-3	SARGPFRTDTQY
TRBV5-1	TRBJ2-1	ASSVSRSGEQF
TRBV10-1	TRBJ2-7	ASRGLAGVPYEQY
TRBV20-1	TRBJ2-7	SAGGLAGGRYEQY
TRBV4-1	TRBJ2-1	ASSQDTGPLGQF
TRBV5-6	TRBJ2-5	ASSPGLAEETQY
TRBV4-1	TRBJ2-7	ASSQTFVDGRREQY
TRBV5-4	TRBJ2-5	ASSGGLAGMTQY
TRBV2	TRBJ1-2	ASSDVAAYGYT
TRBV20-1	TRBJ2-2	SATGGQGQRTGELF
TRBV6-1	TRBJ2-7	ASSASGRIDEQY
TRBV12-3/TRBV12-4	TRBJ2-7	ASSSGQVVYEQY
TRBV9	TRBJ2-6	ASSVLPKSGANVRI
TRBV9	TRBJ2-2	AGSATRDSYTGELF
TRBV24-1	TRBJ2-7	ATSWGGAGSYEQY
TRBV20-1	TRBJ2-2	SARDRGRGTNTGELF
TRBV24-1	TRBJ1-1	ATSDFRGTEAF